This TCR beta chain was obtained from a study of T cell repertoires in cytomegalovirus infection. The overall study: Selection of CMV epitopes for the study included recently identified HLA-C-restricted and well-studied HLA-B-restricted ones.

V lost 1 base to trimming and J lost 10 bases, with 14 bases between them. The CDR3 runs 14 residues. The germline V gene encodes CDR1 MNHNS and CDR2 SASEGT. In its sample, this clonotype was seen a few times. Its antigen remains unidentified. From the reads, TCRdb called clonotypes with MiXCR, one entry per CDR3 protein. The sample yields 830,000 or so distinct CDR3 sequences, around a third seen once. V gene TRBV6-1 combines with J gene TRBJ2-1; D not certain. The source of this sequence is a human donor in good health (CMV status not recorded). Some clones in this sample may be carry-over from other donors' samples. The input for sequencing was cultured CD8+ T cells from PBMCs, taken from culture after CMV antigen stimulation. Here the CDR3 DNA reads TGTGCCAGCAGTGAAGTCGAACTCCCAAGGGAGCAGTTCTTC. Amino acid sequence: CASSEVELPREQFF.